The T cell receptor (beta chain) under discussion was sequenced for a study of cytomegalovirus exposure and HLA in healthy donors. At the level of the study: Earlier findings included roughly 120 million unique TCR beta sequences obtained from 150 million to 200 million T cells. Membership in the Caucasian-associated ancestry cluster was found for 81% of a few hundred genotyped donors.

60 Vbeta and 13 Jbeta primers were used in PCR. The table came from immunoSEQ multiplex PCR; TCRdb's copy has only in-frame clones and leaves some out. Of about 130,000 clones detected, 76% appear once; the ten largest clones hold 1.8%. This clone was counted only a few times. CDR3 size: 14 residues. The germline gives CDR1 ENHRY, CDR2 SYGVKD. The specimen sequenced was PBMCs. The sequence was collected from a female donor in good health and CMV-seropositive. The chain combines TRBV10-3 with TRBJ2-5; TRBD2 matches 12 bases. The J call is uncertain, as TRBJ2-7 better fits the DNA end. The CDR3 here is CAIRTSGGNYEQYF. The CDR3 nucleotides read TGTGCCATCAGGACTAGCGGGGGTAACTACGAGCAGTACTTC.